This TCR beta chain was captured in a study of T cell changes during pregnancy in multiple sclerosis. Germline V lookup: CDR1 SGDLS, CDR2 YYNGEE. Trimming removed 3 bases from V and 3 bases from J; junction bases left unmatched: 6. The CDR3 contains 15 residues. The repertoire was sequenced with immunoSEQ multiplex PCR; TCRdb's copy has only in-frame clones and lacks some. The data hold tens of thousands of clones, with 90% to 95% observed a single time. The TCR sequence derives from a female donor with multiple sclerosis, enrolled in a pregnancy study. The chain is built from TRBV9 and TRBJ1-2; 9 nucleotides agree with TRBD1. The specimen was CD8+ T cells from peripheral blood mononuclear cells, collected in the third trimester of pregnancy. DNA for the CDR3: TGTGCCAGCAGCGAGGGACAGGGATTAGACTATGGCTACACCTTC. As protein: CASSEGQGLDYGYTF.